A selection of T cell receptor beta chains follows, all from one sample in a study of cytomegalovirus exposure and HLA in healthy donors. Using immunoSEQ multiplex PCR, the repertoire was profiled, and TCRdb retains in-frame clones only, with some absent. The repertoire has 140,000 to 150,000 clones, 75% of them found once; the top ten carry around 7%. Sequenced: PBMCs. The receptors shown here come from a man under 40 in good health and CMV-seronegative. The CDR3 runs from the conserved cysteine through the conserved F or W. The order of the fields is J gene, D gene, clone size, V gene, CDR3 DNA, CDR3 protein. The D gene is left open where the match is weak. Clone size is shown for a subset of rows, as once, few, many or a class of expanded clone.

>TRBJ2-7|TRBD2|NA|TRBV29-1
TGCAGCGTTGAATTGGGACTAGCGGGAGGGGCTCGGTACGAGCAGTACTTC
CSVELGLAGGARYEQYF
>TRBJ1-4|NA|few|TRBV27
TGTGCCAGCAGTTTATCGGGGGCCGCTGCAACTAATGAAAAACTGTTTTTT
CASSLSGAAATNEKLFF
>TRBJ1-4|NA|few|TRBV6-1
TGTGCCAGCACCGGAGAAACACCTCTTAATGAAAAACTGTTTTTT
CASTGETPLNEKLFF
>TRBJ1-2|TRBD1|once|TRBV28
TGTGCCAGCAGTTTAGGGTTCGACAGGGGCTATGGCTACACCTTC
CASSLGFDRGYGYTF
>TRBJ1-1|TRBD1|NA|TRBV14
TGTGCCAGCAGCCCCAATCCGGGACAGTGGTACACTGAAGCTTTCTTT
CASSPNPGQWYTEAFF
>TRBJ2-2|NA|few|TRBV18
TGTGCCAGCGCCTCCGGGACTTTGAACACCGGGGAGCTGTTTTTT
CASASGTLNTGELFF
>TRBJ1-5|NA|NA|TRBV6-1
TGTGCCAGCAGACTCGGACAGATTCCTGATCAGCCCCAGCATTTT
CASRLGQIPDQPQHF
>TRBJ2-5|NA|NA|TRBV7-8
TGTGCCAGCCACCCCTCAGGGGTTGGGGTCGGTTATCCCCAGTACTTC
CASHPSGVGVGYPQYF
>TRBJ2-4|NA|NA|TRBV6-6
TGTGCCAGCAGTCCATACTTGTCCAAAAACAGTCAGTACTTC
CASSPYLSKNSQYF
>TRBJ2-7|TRBD2|NA|TRBV10-2
TGCGCCAGCAGCGACCTCGCGGGGGGGATTTACGAGCAGTACTTC
CASSDLAGGIYEQYF
>TRBJ1-3|TRBD1|NA|TRBV28
TGTGCCAGCAGTTTATCGCAGGGGGCGGCTGGAAACACCATATATTTT
CASSLSQGAAGNTIYF
>TRBJ1-1|NA|NA|TRBV5-1
TGCGCCAGCAGCGCACTACAGGGGAACACTGAAGCTTTCTTT
CASSALQGNTEAFF
>TRBJ2-5|TRBD2|NA|TRBV15
TGTGCCACCAGCAGAATGACTAGCGGGCAAGAGACCCAGTACTTC
CATSRMTSGQETQYF
>TRBJ2-4|NA|once|TRBV6-5
TGTGCCACGACAGCCGACATTCAGTACTTC
CATTADIQYF
>TRBJ2-6|NA|NA|TRBV27
TGTGCCAGCGGTCCGAGAGGGGCCAACGTCCTGACTTTC
CASGPRGANVLTF
>TRBJ1-4|NA|NA|TRBV2
TGTGCCAGCCGACAGCAAACTAATGAAAAACTGTTTTTT
CASRQQTNEKLFF
>TRBJ2-1|NA|few|TRBV28
TGTGCCAGCAGTTTACCACAGGGACGAAATGAGCAGTTCTTC
CASSLPQGRNEQFF
>TRBJ1-4|TRBD1|once|TRBV9
TGTGCCAGCAGCGTAGCAGGCGGGGACTCAGGGGGAAAACTGTTTTTT
CASSVAGGDSGGKLFF
>TRBJ2-7|NA|NA|TRBV7-9
TGTGCCAGCAGTCCCCAGGGGGCGGGGGTTTACGAGCAGTACTTC
CASSPQGAGVYEQYF
>TRBJ2-7|NA|few|TRBV28
TGTGCCAGCAGTTTACGCGGTAGCACCTCCTACGAGCAGTACTTC
CASSLRGSTSYEQYF
>TRBJ2-5|NA|NA|TRBV13
TGTGCCAGCAGCCACGGGGTTCTTAAGAGCCAGTACTTC
CASSHGVLKSQYF
>TRBJ2-3|NA|NA|TRBV25-1
TGTGCCAGCAGCCGAGATACGCAGTATTTT
CASSRDTQYF
>TRBJ2-1|TRBD1|few|TRBV28
TGTGCCAGCAGCCGGACAGGGTCAAATGAGCAGTTCTTC
CASSRTGSNEQFF
>TRBJ2-7|TRBD1|NA|TRBV27
TGTGCCAGCAGTTTATGGTCCCCTCGGGACAGGGCCCCACCTTACGAGCAGTACTTC
CASSLWSPRDRAPPYEQYF
>TRBJ1-1|NA|NA|TRBV2
TGTGCCAGCAATCGACAGCCCGACACTGAAGCTTTCTTT
CASNRQPDTEAFF
>TRBJ2-3|TRBD2|few|TRBV4-2
TGTGCCAGCAGCCAAGAAATAAACCTAGCGGTCACAGATACGCAGTATTTT
CASSQEINLAVTDTQYF
>TRBJ1-6|NA|NA|TRBV25-1
TGTGCCAGCAGTGGTCAGGGCGCTTCACCCCTCCACTTT
CASSGQGASPLHF
>TRBJ2-1|TRBD2|few|TRBV27
TGTGCCAGCAGAGGAAGCGGGAAGGGTGAGCAGTTCTTC
CASRGSGKGEQFF
>TRBJ1-1|NA|medium-sized|TRBV5-6
TGTGCCAGCAAACGGTTCGGGGGTGGGAACACTGAAGCTTTCTTT
CASKRFGGGNTEAFF
>TRBJ2-7|TRBD1|NA|TRBV28
TGTGCCAGCACCACGACAGGGTTCCAAACCGCCTACGAGCAGTACTTC
CASTTTGFQTAYEQYF
>TRBJ2-7|TRBD2|NA|TRBV2
TGTGCCAGCAGGACCGGGACTAGCGACTATTACGAGCAGTACTTC
CASRTGTSDYYEQYF
>TRBJ2-3|NA|NA|TRBV11-1
TGTGCCAGCAGCTTAGTCTGGGTGGAGGGAGATACGCAGTATTTT
CASSLVWVEGDTQYF
>TRBJ2-7|TRBD2|NA|TRBV9
TGTGCCAGCAGCGTAGCGGGGGGGGCGGGGCCTTCCTACGAGCAGTACTTC
CASSVAGGAGPSYEQYF
>TRBJ1-4|TRBD1|NA|TRBV7-8
TGTGCCAGCAGCGACAGGGGCGGTGATAATGAAAAACTGTTTTTT
CASSDRGGDNEKLFF
>TRBJ1-2|TRBD1|few|TRBV25-1
TGTGCCAGCAGTGCCCGGACAGGGAAGGGAGGCTACACCTTC
CASSARTGKGGYTF
>TRBJ2-7|TRBD2|NA|TRBV4-2
TGTGCCAGCAGCCAGCCTCAGGGAGGGGACTCCTACGAGCAGTACTTC
CASSQPQGGDSYEQYF
>TRBJ2-3|TRBD2|NA|TRBV14
TGTGCCAGCAGCCCCTGGACTAGCGGGAGGACAGATACGCAGTATTTT
CASSPWTSGRTDTQYF
>TRBJ1-5|NA|NA|TRBV21-1
TGTGCCAGCAGCCACAAGGGACAGGGAGGGAGCAATCAGCCCCAGCATTTT
CASSHKGQGGSNQPQHF
>TRBJ1-6|TRBD1|once|TRBV28
TGTGCCAGCAGATTCCGACAGGGTAGGAATTCACCCCTCCACTTT
CASRFRQGRNSPLHF
>TRBJ2-1|NA|NA|TRBV30
TGTGCCTGGGTTGTCGTTGCGGGGAATGAGCAGTTCTTC
CAWVVVAGNEQFF
>TRBJ1-2|NA|NA|TRBV9
TGTGCCAGCAGCGCTCTCGGTGGTGGCTACACCTTC
CASSALGGGYTF